This T cell receptor beta chain was captured in a study of regulatory T cells in long-lasting Graves disease. Regarding the study as a whole: Segments TRBV28, TRBJ1-2 and TRBJ2-5 showed preferential usage in persistent disease.

This clonotype has just a few counts. As yet, its antigen is unknown. Time point of the sample: newly diagnosed GD, antithyroid drugs for less than 3 months. Scientists built the TCR library using RNA that was extracted from PBMCs. Combining iRepertoire HTBI primers with Arm-PCR of CDR3 regions, the authors built TCR beta libraries. TCRdb called the multiplex PCR reads again in MiXCR, with one record for every CDR3 protein. The table records 600,000 to 650,000 distinct CDR3 sequences, 15% to 20% of them present only once. This CDR3 has 13 amino acids. The ends were cut back, 2 bases at V and 6 bases at J, with 11 bases in the middle. The sample was also linked to a second study, of T cells in Graves' hyperthyroidism and ophthalmopathy. As that report states: RT-PCR in the first round (using the HTBI primer set) targeted the TCR CDR3. Most thyroid clonotypes that were expanded above 0.001 also turned up in blood.

Sequenced material: peripheral blood mononuclear cells (PBMCs), taken at new diagnosis, from a patient treated with antithyroid drugs. The chain recombines TRBV12-3 or TRBV12-4 with TRBJ2-7; D is ambiguous. The TCR comes from a woman in her thirties with Graves disease. Here the CDR3 DNA reads TGTGCCAGCAGTTTATTGGGTATAAGCGAGCAGTACTTC. As protein: CASSLLGISEQYF.